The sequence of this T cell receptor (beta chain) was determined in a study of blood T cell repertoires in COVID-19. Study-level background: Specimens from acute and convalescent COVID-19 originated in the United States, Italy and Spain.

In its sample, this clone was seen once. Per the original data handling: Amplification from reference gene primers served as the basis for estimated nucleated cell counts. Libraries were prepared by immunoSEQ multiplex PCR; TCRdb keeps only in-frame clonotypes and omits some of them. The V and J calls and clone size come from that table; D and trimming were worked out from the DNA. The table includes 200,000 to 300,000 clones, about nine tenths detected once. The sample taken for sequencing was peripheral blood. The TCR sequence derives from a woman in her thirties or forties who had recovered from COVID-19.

Here the CDR3 reads CASSLLPGQGAETQYF. CDR3 nucleotide sequence: TGCGCCAGCAGTCTCCTCCCGGGACAGGGGGCTGAGACCCAGTACTTC. The chain uses TRBV4-3 and TRBJ2-5; TRBD1 matches 12 bases. Looked up from germline, CDR1 is LGHNA and CDR2 is YSLEER. The CDR3 covers 16 residues. Trimming cost V 6 bases and J 5 bases; bases outside gene matches: 10.